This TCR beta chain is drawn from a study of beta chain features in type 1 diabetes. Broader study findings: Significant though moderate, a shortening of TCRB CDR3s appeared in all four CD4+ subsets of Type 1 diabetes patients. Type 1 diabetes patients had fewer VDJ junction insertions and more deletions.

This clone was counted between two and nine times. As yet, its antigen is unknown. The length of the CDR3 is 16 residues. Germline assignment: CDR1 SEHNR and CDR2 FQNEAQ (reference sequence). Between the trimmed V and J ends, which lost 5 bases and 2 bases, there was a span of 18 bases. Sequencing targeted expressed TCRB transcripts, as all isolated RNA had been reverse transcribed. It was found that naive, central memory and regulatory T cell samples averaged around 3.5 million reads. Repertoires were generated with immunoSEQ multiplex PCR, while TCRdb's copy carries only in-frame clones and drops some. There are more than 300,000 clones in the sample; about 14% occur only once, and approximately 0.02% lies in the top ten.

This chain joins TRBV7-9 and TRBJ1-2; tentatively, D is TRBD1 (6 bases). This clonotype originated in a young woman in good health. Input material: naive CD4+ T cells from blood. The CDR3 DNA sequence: TGTGCCAGCAGCCAGACAGGCTATCCTGGGAACTATGGCTACACCTTC. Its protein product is CASSQTGYPGNYGYTF.